A single sample is the source of the 30 T cell receptor beta chains below, sequenced in a study of T cell responses to AZD1222 COVID-19 vaccine. Data came from immunoSEQ multiplex PCR; TCRdb stores just in-frame clones and leaves some out. The data hold fewer than 110,000 clones, with approximately 90% observed a single time. Specimen: peripheral blood, collected 28 days after the second AZD1222 dose. Source of these receptors: an adult who received the AZD1222 COVID-19 vaccine.

The chain uses TRBV6-1 and TRBJ1-1; D gene ambiguous. The CDR3 has 16 amino acids. Germline V gene data show CDR1 as MNHNS and CDR2 as SASEGT. V was pared by 1 base and J by 0 bases, with 12 bases between. The chain's CDR3 is CASSEGRDKMNTEAFF. In nucleotides, the CDR3 is TGTGCCAGCAGTGAAGGTCGAGACAAAATGAACACTGAAGCTTTCTTT.

The gene calls are TRBV29-1 and TRBJ2-5, with TRBD2 matching over 12 bases. V shed 4 bases and J 5 bases; nucleotides not matched to a gene: 5. The CDR3 length is 14 residues. Germline CDR1 is SQVTM and CDR2 is ANQGSEA. CDR3 protein: CSVGLAGVDETQYF. Here the CDR3 DNA reads TGCAGCGTTGGACTAGCGGGAGTAGATGAGACCCAGTACTTC.

This clone was detected once. The V and J genes are TRBV6-5 and TRBJ1-6; no clear D. CDR1 and CDR2 (germline): MNHEY, SVGAGI. The length of the CDR3 is 15 residues. V was shortened by 2 bases and J by 7 bases, with 12 bases between the two germline ends. CDR3 in DNA: TGTGCCAGCAGTTACGAGCGGCGCTTGAATTCACCCCTCCACTTT. Amino acid sequence: CASSYERRLNSPLHF.

The J gene is TRBJ1-1, the V gene TRBV20-1; unclear D gene. V was cut by 5 bases and J by 4 bases, with 8 bases left in between. The V gene's germline CDR1 is DFQATT and CDR2 SNEGSKA (reference sequence). This CDR3 spans 11 amino acids. The CDR3 reads CSAADGTEAFF. Written as DNA, the CDR3 is TGCAGTGCTGCAGACGGCACTGAAGCTTTCTTT.

This clone has more than one count but fewer than ten. At the DNA level, this CDR3 is encoded by other sequences in the same sample as well. The chain uses TRBV14 and TRBJ2-7; 7 bases line up with TRBD1. Per germline, CDR1 SGHDN and CDR2 FVKESK. Unmatched junction bases numbered 4, after V lost 0 bases and J lost 2 bases. The CDR3 consists of 15 residues. The CDR3 loop is CASSQDSGTAYEQYF. The CDR3 nucleotides are TGTGCCAGCAGCCAAGACTCCGGGACAGCCTACGAGCAGTACTTC.

V and J are TRBV6-2 or TRBV6-3 and TRBJ2-1; D ambiguous. CDR3 length equals 13 residues. Trimming removed 7 bases at V and 9 bases at J, with 16 bases between. Germline V gives CDR1 MNHEY, CDR2 SVGEGT. CDR3: CASTPKYAGEQFF. DNA of the CDR3: TGTGCCAGCACCCCAAAGTATGCCGGTGAGCAGTTCTTC.

The chain carries TRBV6-5 and TRBJ2-7, with D unresolved. From germline, CDR1 is MNHEY and CDR2 SVGAGI. Trimming took 4 bases from V and 7 from J, leaving 8 bases between them. The CDR3 length is 11 residues. In nucleotides, the CDR3 is TGTGCCAGCAGTTCCCCGAATGAGCAGTACTTC. Translation: CASSSPNEQYF.

The chain has TRBV24-1 and TRBJ2-1, with 9 positions matching TRBD2. CDR1 KGHDR and CDR2 SFDVKD come from the germline V gene. This CDR3 is built from 14 residues. Trimming at V came to 3 bases and at J to 10 bases, leaving 6 bases not matched to a gene. CDR3 in amino acids: CATSDPAGLAEQFF. The CDR3 region has the DNA TGTGCCACCAGTGATCCGGCCGGACTAGCGGAGCAGTTCTTC.

This clone was found once. The chain couples TRBV10-1 to TRBJ1-2; no reliable D call. The germline V and J ends were trimmed by 6 bases and 6 bases, with 8 bases remaining between them. Germline V CDR1 and CDR2: WNHNN, SYGVQD (reference sequence). The CDR3 totals 11 residues. The CDR3 DNA sequence: TGCGCCAGCAGAAGGGAGGATGGCTACACCTTC. Encoded protein: CASRREDGYTF.

CDR3 sequence: CASSPTGLGETQYF. In DNA form, the CDR3 reads TGTGCCAGCAGCCCAACCGGGCTTGGGGAGACCCAGTACTTC. The V gene is TRBV9, the J gene TRBJ2-5; D uncertain. V gave up 4 bases and J gave up 5 bases, with 15 bases separating them. Per the germline V gene, CDR1 is SGDLS and CDR2 is YYNGEE. This CDR3 has 14 amino acids.

This clone was observed a few times. The chain recombines TRBV10-1 with TRBJ1-3; a weak D match, TRBD1 (5 bases). Germline-derived CDR1 and CDR2 are WNHNN and SYGVQD (reference sequence). The CDR3 runs 12 residues. V was cut by 11 bases and J by 0 bases, with 8 bases left in between. CDR3 coding DNA: TGCGCCGGGGGGAGCTCTGGAAACACCATATATTTT. The encoded protein is CAGGSSGNTIYF.

The V gene is TRBV24-1, the J gene TRBJ1-1, with D uncertain. Between the trimmed V and J ends, which lost 5 bases and 3 bases, there was a span of 15 bases. The CDR3 is 15 residues long. From germline, CDR1 is KGHDR and CDR2 SFDVKD. Here the CDR3 DNA reads TGTGCCACCAGTGCAGGAATCCCTGGTGACACTGAAGCTTTCTTT. It encodes CATSAGIPGDTEAFF.

This CDR3 reads CASSRGQLNTEAFF. CDR3 in DNA: TGTGCCAGCAGCAGGGGACAGTTGAACACTGAAGCTTTCTTT. The chain carries TRBV7-2 and TRBJ1-1, with 7 bases aligning to TRBD1. The J segment lost 0 bases and the V segment lost 5 bases, leaving 3 bases of the junction unmatched. The CDR3 runs 14 residues. CDR1 and CDR2 from the germline V gene are SGHTA and FQGNSA.

The chain joins TRBV19 to TRBJ2-1; 7 nucleotides line up with TRBD1. The CDR3 runs 14 residues. Germline-derived CDR1 and CDR2 are LNHDA and SQIVND (reference sequence). V was clipped by 6 bases and J by 4 bases; unmatched bases: 6. CDR3 sequence (DNA): TGTGCCAGTAGCCGGGACAGCACTTACAATGAGCAGTTCTTC. Residues: CASSRDSTYNEQFF. Full variable domain (missing parts from reference TRBV19 and TRBJ2-1): DGGITQSPKYLFRKEGQNVTLSCEQNLNHDAMYWYRQDPGQGLRLIYYSQIVNDFQKGDIAEGYSVSREKKESFPLTVTSAQKNPTAFYLCASSRDSTYNEQFFGPGTRLTVL.

In its sample, this clone was seen a few times. V gene TRBV7-3 combines with J gene TRBJ2-2; D perhaps matches TRBD1 (7 bases). This CDR3 has 16 amino acids. Looked up from germline, CDR1 is SGHTA and CDR2 is FQGTGA. V lost 6 bases, J lost 7 bases, and 21 bases lay in between. The CDR3 bases are TGTGCCAGCAGTGGAGGGGGCCTAGCAAGTGGCGGGGAGCTGTTTTTT. Its protein product is CASSGGGLASGGELFF.

The chain couples TRBV5-4 to TRBJ2-5; TRBD1 is a possible D gene (5 bases). Trimming took off 4 bases at V and 0 bases at J, with 10 bases between the two ends. Germline CDR1 reads SGHNT; CDR2 reads YYREEE (reference sequence). The CDR3 is 14 residues long. The CDR3 spells CASSRDSNQETQYF. Here the CDR3 DNA reads TGTGCCAGCAGCCGAGACAGCAACCAAGAGACCCAGTACTTC.

The chain employs TRBV28 and TRBJ2-3; tentatively, D is TRBD2 (5 bases). In germline, CDR1 is MDHEN, CDR2 SYDVKM. Trimming left V 1 base short and J 8 bases short, with 10 bases between. The CDR3 spans 13 residues. CDR3 nucleotide sequence: TGTGCCAGCAGTTTATCATGGGCGGGTACGCAGTATTTT. It codes for CASSLSWAGTQYF.

This clone was recorded only once. The chain employs TRBV29-1 and TRBJ2-3; D possibly matches TRBD1 or TRBD2 (6 bases each). Trimming cost V 0 bases and J 2 bases, with 18 bases left between them. CDR3 length: 17 amino acids. The germline V gene encodes CDR1 SQVTM and CDR2 ANQGSEA. Written as DNA, the CDR3 is TGCAGCGTTGAAGAGGGCTGGGGGGCTCTGTTCACAGATACGCAGTATTTT. It translates to CSVEEGWGALFTDTQYF.

This clone was seen a few times. The CDR3 spells CAISGSPGPPQGNTIYF. As DNA, the CDR3 is TGTGCCATCAGTGGGTCCCCAGGGCCACCTCAGGGGAACACCATATATTTT. J is TRBJ1-3 and V is TRBV10-3; TRBD1 might be the D (6 bases). The CDR3 runs 17 residues. Germline CDR1 reads ENHRY; CDR2 reads SYGVKD. The V end was cut by 4 bases, the J end by 7 bases, with 23 bases between.

The chain employs TRBV5-1 and TRBJ2-1; no firm D call. The CDR3 is 12 amino acids. CDR1 SGHRS and CDR2 YFSETQ come from the germline V gene. The V end lost 0 bases, the J end lost 9 bases, and 7 bases lay between the germline ends. CDR3 sequence: CASSLVPGEQFF. The CDR3 DNA follows: TGCGCCAGCAGCTTGGTACCGGGTGAGCAGTTCTTC.

The genes are TRBV29-1 and TRBJ1-1; 8 bases map to TRBD1. The germline V gene encodes CDR1 SQVTM and CDR2 ANQGSEA. With V trimmed by 0 bases and J by 7 bases, 4 bases remained unmatched. The CDR3 sequence is 13 residues long. The CDR3: CSVEETGASEAFF. The CDR3, as DNA: TGCAGCGTTGAAGAGACAGGGGCGAGTGAAGCTTTCTTT.

The chain employs TRBV21-1 and TRBJ2-1; no check of the table's D call, TRBD1, against the DNA was made. TRBV21-1 is classified as a pseudogene. The CDR3 has 11 amino acids. The CDR3 sequence: CASSKGGHQFF. In DNA, the CDR3 is TGTGCCAGCAGCAAAGGGGGACACCAGTTCTTC.

The chain joins TRBV5-1 to TRBJ2-5; no reliable D call. The CDR3 consists of 15 residues. Trimming cost V 7 bases and J 1 base, with 17 bases left between them. CDR1 SGHRS and CDR2 YFSETQ come from the germline V gene. The CDR3 is CASSNTEVVQETQYF. CDR3 coding DNA: TGCGCCAGCTCCAACACCGAGGTTGTCCAAGAGACCCAGTACTTC.

The chain carries TRBV15 and TRBJ2-7; D unresolved. The CDR3 covers 13 residues. In germline, CDR1 is LNHNV, CDR2 YYDKDF (reference sequence). V lost 3 bases and J lost 5, with 11 bases in between. CDR3 DNA: TGTGCCACCAGCAGTTTCGTCCGGGACGAGCAGTACTTC. It is translated as CATSSFVRDEQYF.

V is TRBV28 and J is TRBJ2-3; D perhaps matches TRBD2 (6 bases). Germline V gene sequence: CDR1 MDHEN, CDR2 SYDVKM. With 4 bases removed from V and 6 bases from J, the gap between germline ends came to 14 bases. This CDR3 has 14 residues. CDR3 sequence (DNA): TGTGCCAGCAGTTCCTCCCTAGGGAGGGATACGCAGTATTTT. Translation gives CASSSSLGRDTQYF.

The V gene is TRBV4-1, the J gene TRBJ1-1; D is possibly TRBD1 (5 bases). The germline V gene has CDR1 MGHRA and CDR2 YSYEKL. V shed 4 bases and J shed 5 bases, with 11 bases lying between them. This CDR3 is built from 13 residues. CDR3 nucleotide sequence: TGCGCCAGCAGCCGCGAAGGGGCTACTGAAGCTTTCTTT. Translated, it gives CASSREGATEAFF.

The CDR3 is CASRPAGFTGELFF. DNA of the CDR3: TGTGCCAGCCGCCCTGCGGGGTTCACCGGGGAGCTGTTTTTT. V gene TRBV9 combines with J gene TRBJ2-2; a possible D gene is TRBD2 (6 bases). The CDR3 contains 14 residues. From germline, CDR1 is SGDLS and CDR2 YYNGEE. V was shortened by 7 bases and J by 4 bases, with 14 bases between the two germline ends.

The genes are TRBV27 and TRBJ1-4; tentative D call: TRBD1 (5 bases). Trimming shortened V by 5 bases and J by 8 bases, and 18 bases separated the two germline ends. The CDR3 runs to 15 residues. Germline values: CDR1 MNHEY, CDR2 SMNVEV (reference sequence). Here the CDR3 DNA reads TGTGCCAGCAGTCCTCAGGGCCGGGACGGGGAAAAACTGTTTTTT. Amino acid sequence: CASSPQGRDGEKLFF.

The CDR3, as DNA: TGTGCCAGCAGCCCCCTTGGCTTTGAGGGGGCATCGTCCTATGGCTACACCTTC. It is translated as CASSPLGFEGASSYGYTF. The chain has TRBV7-8 and TRBJ1-2, with 7 bases matching TRBD1. Germline values: CDR1 SGHVS, CDR2 FQNEAQ. The CDR3 totals 18 residues. V shed 5 bases, J shed 4 bases, and the junction held 19 bases outside the gene matches.

This chain links TRBV27 with TRBJ1-1; D not resolved. The CDR3 spans 16 residues. V gave up 4 bases and J gave up 1 base, with 16 bases separating them. Germline CDR1 is MNHEY and CDR2 is SMNVEV (reference sequence). The CDR3 DNA reads as TGTGCCAGCAGTTCCACTGGCCCGACGGGGAACACTGAAGCTTTCTTT. This codes for CASSSTGPTGNTEAFF.